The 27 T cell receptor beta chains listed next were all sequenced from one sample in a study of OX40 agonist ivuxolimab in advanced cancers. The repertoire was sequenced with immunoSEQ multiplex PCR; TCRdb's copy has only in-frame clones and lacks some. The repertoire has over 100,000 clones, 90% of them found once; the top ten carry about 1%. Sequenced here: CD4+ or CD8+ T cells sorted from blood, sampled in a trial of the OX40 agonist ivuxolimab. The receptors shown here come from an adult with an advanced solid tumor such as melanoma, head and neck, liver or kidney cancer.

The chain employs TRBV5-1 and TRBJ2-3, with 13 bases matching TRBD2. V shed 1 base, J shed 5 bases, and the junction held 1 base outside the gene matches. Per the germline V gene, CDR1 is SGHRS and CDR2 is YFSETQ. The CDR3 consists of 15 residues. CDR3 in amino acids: CASSLTSGRVDTQYF. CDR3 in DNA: TGCGCCAGCAGCTTGACTAGCGGGAGGGTAGATACGCAGTATTTT.

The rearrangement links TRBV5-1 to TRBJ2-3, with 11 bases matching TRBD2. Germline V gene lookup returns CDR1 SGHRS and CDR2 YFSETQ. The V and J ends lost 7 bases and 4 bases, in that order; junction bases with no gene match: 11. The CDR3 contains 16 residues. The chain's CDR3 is CASFGTSGRRADTQYF. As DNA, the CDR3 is TGCGCCAGCTTCGGGACTAGCGGCCGACGCGCAGATACGCAGTATTTT.

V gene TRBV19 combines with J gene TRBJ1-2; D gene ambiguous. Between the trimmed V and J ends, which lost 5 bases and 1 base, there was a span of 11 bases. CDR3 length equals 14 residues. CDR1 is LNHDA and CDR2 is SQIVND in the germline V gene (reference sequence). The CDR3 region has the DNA TGTGCCAGTAGTTATGGACGGAATAACTATGGCTACACCTTC. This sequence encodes CASSYGRNNYGYTF.

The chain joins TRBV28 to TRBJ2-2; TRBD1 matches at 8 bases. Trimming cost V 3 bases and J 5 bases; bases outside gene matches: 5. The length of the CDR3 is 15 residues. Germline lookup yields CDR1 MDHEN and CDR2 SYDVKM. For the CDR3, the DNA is TGTGCCAGCAGTTTCCAGGGGGCGCGTACCGGGGAGCTGTTTTTT. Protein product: CASSFQGARTGELFF.

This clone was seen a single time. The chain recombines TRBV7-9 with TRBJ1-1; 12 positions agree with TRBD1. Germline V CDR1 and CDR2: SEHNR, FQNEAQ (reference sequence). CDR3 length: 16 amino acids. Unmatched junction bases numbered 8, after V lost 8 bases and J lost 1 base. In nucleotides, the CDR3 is TGTGCCAGCTGCGGGACAGGGGGCTCTGGGAACACTGAAGCTTTCTTT. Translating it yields CASCGTGGSGNTEAFF.

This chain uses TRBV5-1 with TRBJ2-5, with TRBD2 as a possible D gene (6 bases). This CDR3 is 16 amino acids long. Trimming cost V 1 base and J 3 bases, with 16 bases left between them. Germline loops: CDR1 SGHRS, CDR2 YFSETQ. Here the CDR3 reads CASSLSPQGGKETQYF. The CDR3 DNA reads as TGCGCCAGCAGCTTGTCACCTCAGGGCGGGAAAGAGACCCAGTACTTC.

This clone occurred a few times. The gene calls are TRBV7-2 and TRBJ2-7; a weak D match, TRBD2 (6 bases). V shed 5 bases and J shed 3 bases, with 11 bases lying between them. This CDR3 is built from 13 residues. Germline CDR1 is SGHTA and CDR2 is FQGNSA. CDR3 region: CASSPSSGYEQYF. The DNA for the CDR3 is TGTGCCAGCAGCCCCAGTAGCGGCTACGAGCAGTACTTC.

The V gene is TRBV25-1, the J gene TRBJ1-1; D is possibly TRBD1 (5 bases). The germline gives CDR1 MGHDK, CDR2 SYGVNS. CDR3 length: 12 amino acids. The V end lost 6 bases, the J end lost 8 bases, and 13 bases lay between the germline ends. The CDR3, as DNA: TGTGCCAGCAGACCGACAGCGGGGGAAGCTTTCTTT. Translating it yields CASRPTAGEAFF.

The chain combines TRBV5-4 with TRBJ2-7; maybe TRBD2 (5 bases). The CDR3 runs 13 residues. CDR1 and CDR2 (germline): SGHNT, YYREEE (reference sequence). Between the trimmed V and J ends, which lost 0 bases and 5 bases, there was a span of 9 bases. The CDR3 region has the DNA TGTGCCAGCAGCTTGGGTAGCGCGAACGAGCAGTACTTC. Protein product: CASSLGSANEQYF.

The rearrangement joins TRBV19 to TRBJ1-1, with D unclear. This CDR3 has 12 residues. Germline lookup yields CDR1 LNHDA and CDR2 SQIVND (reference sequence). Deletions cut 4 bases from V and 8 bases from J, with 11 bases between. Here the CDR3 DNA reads TGTGCCAGTAGTAAGCGGCTTACCGAAGCTTTCTTT. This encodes CASSKRLTEAFF. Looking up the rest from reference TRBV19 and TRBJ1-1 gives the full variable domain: DGGITQSPKYLFRKEGQNVTLSCEQNLNHDAMYWYRQDPGQGLRLIYYSQIVNDFQKGDIAEGYSVSREKKESFPLTVTSAQKNPTAFYLCASSKRLTEAFFGQGTRLTVV.

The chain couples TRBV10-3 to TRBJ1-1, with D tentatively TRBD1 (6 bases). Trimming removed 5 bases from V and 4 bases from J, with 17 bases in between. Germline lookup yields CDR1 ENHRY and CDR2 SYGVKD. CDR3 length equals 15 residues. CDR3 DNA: TGTGCCATCAGTTATTTACAGGGTGAAGGCACTGAAGCTTTCTTT. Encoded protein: CAISYLQGEGTEAFF.

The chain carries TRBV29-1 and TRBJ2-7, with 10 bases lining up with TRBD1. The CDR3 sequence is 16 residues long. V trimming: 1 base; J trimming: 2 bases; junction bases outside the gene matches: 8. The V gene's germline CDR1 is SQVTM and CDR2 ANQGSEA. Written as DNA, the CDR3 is TGCAGCGTTGAAGGGGTACCGGGACAGGGGCCCTACGAGCAGTACTTC. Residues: CSVEGVPGQGPYEQYF.

The CDR3 region has the DNA TGTGCCAGTACCCGGACTAGCGGGAGGGCCCAAGAGACCCAGTACTTC. It yields the protein CASTRTSGRAQETQYF. The genes are TRBV19 and TRBJ2-5; 15 bases fit TRBD2. After removal of 7 bases from V and 1 base from J, the junction contained 4 bases not matched to a gene. CDR3 length: 16 amino acids. Germline V lookup: CDR1 LNHDA, CDR2 SQIVND (reference sequence).

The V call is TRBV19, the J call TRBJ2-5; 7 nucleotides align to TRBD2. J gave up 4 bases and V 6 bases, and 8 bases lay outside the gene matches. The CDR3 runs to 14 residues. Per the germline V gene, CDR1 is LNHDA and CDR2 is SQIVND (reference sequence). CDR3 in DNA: TGTGCCAGTAGAAGCGCAGGGAGGGGAGAGACCCAGTACTTC. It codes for CASRSAGRGETQYF.

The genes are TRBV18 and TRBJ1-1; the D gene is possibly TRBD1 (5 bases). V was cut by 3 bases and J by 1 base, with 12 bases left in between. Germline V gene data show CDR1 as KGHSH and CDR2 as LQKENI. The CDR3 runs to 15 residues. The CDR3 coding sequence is TGTGCCAGCTCACCCGCTGAAAGGGGGAACACTGAAGCTTTCTTT. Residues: CASSPAERGNTEAFF.

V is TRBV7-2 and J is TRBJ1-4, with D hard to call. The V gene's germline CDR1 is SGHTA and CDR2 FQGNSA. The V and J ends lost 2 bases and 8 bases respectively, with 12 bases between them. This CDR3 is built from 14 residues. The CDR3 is CASSLRTRGEKLFF. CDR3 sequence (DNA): TGTGCCAGCAGCTTAAGGACTAGAGGGGAAAAACTGTTTTTT.

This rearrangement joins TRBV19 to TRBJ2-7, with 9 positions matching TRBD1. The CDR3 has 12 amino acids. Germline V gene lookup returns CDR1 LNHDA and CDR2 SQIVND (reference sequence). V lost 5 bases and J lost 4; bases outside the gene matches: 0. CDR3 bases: TGTGCCAGTAGTGACAGGGGGTACGAGCAGTACTTC. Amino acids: CASSDRGYEQYF.

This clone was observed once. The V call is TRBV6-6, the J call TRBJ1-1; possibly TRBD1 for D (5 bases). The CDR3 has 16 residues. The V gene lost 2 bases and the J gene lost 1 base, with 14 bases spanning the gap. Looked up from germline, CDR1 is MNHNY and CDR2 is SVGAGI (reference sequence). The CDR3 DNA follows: TGTGCCAGCAGTTACCCGGGACGGGGATGGAACACTGAAGCTTTCTTT. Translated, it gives CASSYPGRGWNTEAFF.

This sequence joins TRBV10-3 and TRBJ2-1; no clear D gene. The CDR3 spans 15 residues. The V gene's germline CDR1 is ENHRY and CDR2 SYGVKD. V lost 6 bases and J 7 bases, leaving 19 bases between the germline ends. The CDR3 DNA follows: TGTGCCATCAGGCCTTATGAAGTTGGGGAAAATGAGCAGTTCTTC. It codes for CAIRPYEVGENEQFF.

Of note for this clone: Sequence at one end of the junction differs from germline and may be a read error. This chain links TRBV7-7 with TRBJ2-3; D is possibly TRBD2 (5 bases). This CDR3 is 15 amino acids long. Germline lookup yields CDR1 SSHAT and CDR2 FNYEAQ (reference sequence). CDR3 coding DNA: TGTGCTAGCAGCTTAGGTGGCGGGCCCACAGATACGCAGTATTTT. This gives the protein CASSLGGGPTDTQYF.

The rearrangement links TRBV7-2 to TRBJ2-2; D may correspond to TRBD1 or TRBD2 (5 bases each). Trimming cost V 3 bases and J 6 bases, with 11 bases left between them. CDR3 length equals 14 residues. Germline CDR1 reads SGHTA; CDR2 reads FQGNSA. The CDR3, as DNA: TGTGCCAGCAGCTTTACGGGGCCGCCCGGGGAGCTGTTTTTT. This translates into CASSFTGPPGELFF.

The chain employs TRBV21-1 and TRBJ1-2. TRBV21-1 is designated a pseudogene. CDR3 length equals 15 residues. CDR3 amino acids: CASSAPGARGYGYTF. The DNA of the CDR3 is TGTGCCAGCAGCGCCCCGGGAGCGAGGGGCTATGGCTACACCTTC.

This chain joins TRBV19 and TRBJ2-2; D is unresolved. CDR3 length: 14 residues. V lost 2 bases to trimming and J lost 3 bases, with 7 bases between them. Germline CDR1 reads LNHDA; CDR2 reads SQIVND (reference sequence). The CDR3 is CASSIPAYTGELFF. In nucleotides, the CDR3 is TGTGCCAGTAGTATACCAGCCTACACCGGGGAGCTGTTTTTT.

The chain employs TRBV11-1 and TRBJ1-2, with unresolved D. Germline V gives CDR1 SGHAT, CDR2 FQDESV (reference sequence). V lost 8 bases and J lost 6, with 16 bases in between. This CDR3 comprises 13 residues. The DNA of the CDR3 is TGTGCCAGCTCGCGAGGCTGGGCGGATGGCTACACCTTC. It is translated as CASSRGWADGYTF.

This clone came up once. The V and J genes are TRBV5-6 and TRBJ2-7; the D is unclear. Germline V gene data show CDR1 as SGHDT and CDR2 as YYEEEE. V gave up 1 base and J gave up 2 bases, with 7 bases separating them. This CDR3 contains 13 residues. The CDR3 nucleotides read TGTGCCAGCAGCTTGAGGGCCGCCTACGAGCAGTACTTC. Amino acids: CASSLRAAYEQYF.

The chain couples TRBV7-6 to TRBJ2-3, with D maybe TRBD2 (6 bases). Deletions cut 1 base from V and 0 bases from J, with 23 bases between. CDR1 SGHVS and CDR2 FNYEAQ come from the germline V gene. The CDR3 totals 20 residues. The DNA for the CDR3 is TGTGCCAGCAGCTTAGTCCCTAGCCTAACGGGAGATACTAGCACAGATACGCAGTATTTT. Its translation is CASSLVPSLTGDTSTDTQYF.

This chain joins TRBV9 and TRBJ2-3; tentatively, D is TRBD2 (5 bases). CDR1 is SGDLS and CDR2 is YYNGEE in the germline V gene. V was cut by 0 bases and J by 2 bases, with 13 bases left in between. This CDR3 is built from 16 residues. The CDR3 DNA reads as TGTGCCAGCAGCGTAGCGATCGGGGTTCCCACAGATACGCAGTATTTT. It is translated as CASSVAIGVPTDTQYF.